Here is one T cell receptor beta chain with its context. The data belong to a study of blood T cell repertoires in COVID-19. On the study more broadly: PBMCs, B-cell-depleted T cells, or T cells provided the cDNA or gDNA that made up the material.

Measured with immunoSEQ multiplex PCR; TCRdb has only the in-frame clones, and not every one. The sample shows around 170,000 clones, approximately 89% of them seen only once. The TCR originated in a woman in her twenties or thirties with acute or convalescent COVID-19. The sequenced material came from peripheral blood.

Here the CDR3 DNA reads TGTGCCAGCAGTGGGCGTGAGACCCAGTACTTC. Amino acids: CASSGRETQYF. This chain joins TRBV6-2 or TRBV6-3 and TRBJ2-5, with D hard to call. Germline-derived CDR1 and CDR2 are MNHEY and SVGEGT. Trimming took off 5 bases at V and 5 bases at J, with 6 bases between the two ends. There are 11 residues in the CDR3.